The 11 T cell receptor beta chains below all came from one sample that was sequenced in a study of blood T cells in healthy people across ages. It was with a sample-barcoded 5' primer and a J-beta primer mix that a second PCR of roughly 7 to 12 cycles was run. TCRdb redid the calling of the 5' RACE reads with MiXCR, one entry per CDR3 protein. The table records nearly 1 million distinct CDR3 sequences, 51% of them present only once. Sequencing was carried out using blood. Source of these receptors: a woman in her sixties or seventies in good health.

On this clonotype: A read error is possible here, since a much larger clone lies one base away. This chain uses TRBV3-1 with TRBJ2-5; 10 bases map to TRBD2. V lost 5 bases to trimming and J lost 7 bases; unmatched junction nucleotides: 7. Per germline, CDR1 LGHDT and CDR2 YNNKEL (reference sequence). The CDR3 has 14 residues. The CDR3 spells CASSRLAGQATQYF. DNA for the CDR3: TGTGCCAGCAGCAGACTAGCGGGCCAGGCGACCCAGTACTTC.

This clonotype has a handful of counts. The J gene is TRBJ2-3, the V gene TRBV7-6; D ambiguous. Germline CDR1 and CDR2: SGHVS and FNYEAQ. Trimming removed 2 bases at V and 5 bases at J, with 20 bases between. CDR3 length equals 17 residues. CDR3 bases: TGTGCCAGCAGCTTAAGTTCGACCAGTAGGGTTCGAGATACGCAGTATTTT. Its translation is CASSLSSTSRVRDTQYF.

The chain links TRBV21-1 to TRBJ1-1; TRBD1 is the table's D call, not checked against the DNA. TRBV21-1 is labeled a pseudogene. CDR3 length: 15 amino acids. The DNA of the CDR3 is TGTGCCAGCAGCAAAGTTCGGGGGATGAACACTGAAGCTTTCTTT. Encoded protein: CASSKVRGMNTEAFF.

The gene calls are TRBV12-3 or TRBV12-4 and TRBJ2-3; D is uncertain. This CDR3 has 14 amino acids. Trimming left V 4 bases short and J 0 bases short, with 8 bases between. The CDR3 bases are TGTGCCAGCAGTTGGCGGTCCAGCACAGATACGCAGTATTTT. It specifies CASSWRSSTDTQYF.

There are a few counts of this clonotype. The V and J genes are TRBV28 and TRBJ2-3; 7 nucleotides align to TRBD1. V dropped 6 bases and J dropped 3; count of bases not matched to a gene: 9. Germline assignment: CDR1 MDHEN and CDR2 SYDVKM. This CDR3 region has 15 residues. CDR3 DNA: TGTGCCAGCAGCCCCCCCGGGACAGCTACAGATACGCAGTATTTT. Protein sequence: CASSPPGTATDTQYF.

Comment on this clonotype: One end of the junction is discordant with germline, which a read error may explain. The J gene is TRBJ2-6, the V gene TRBV7-2; D assignment may be TRBD1 or TRBD2 (5 bases each). Germline V gives CDR1 SGHTA, CDR2 FQGNSA. The CDR3 sequence is 16 residues long. The CDR3 protein is CASSLRGETGANALTF. The CDR3 DNA reads TGTGCCAGCAGCCTTAGAGGGGAGACTGGGGCCAACGCCCTGACTTTC.

CDR3 region: CSASQGAYNQPQHF. The DNA of the CDR3 is TGCAGTGCTTCGCAGGGGGCCTACAATCAGCCCCAGCATTTT. This sequence joins TRBV20-1 and TRBJ1-5, with TRBD1 identical over 8 bases. The length of the CDR3 is 14 residues. The ends lost 5 bases at V and 3 bases at J; junction bases unmatched: 6. Per germline, CDR1 DFQATT and CDR2 SNEGSKA (reference sequence).

The chain has TRBV18 and TRBJ1-5; D gene unclear. The CDR3 runs 13 residues. CDR1 and CDR2 from the germline V gene are KGHSH and LQKENI. Trimming left V 1 base short and J 7 bases short, with 8 bases between. In DNA, the CDR3 is TGTGCCAGCTCACCACAGGGTGAGCAGCCCCAGCATTTT. Encoded protein: CASSPQGEQPQHF.

A few counts support this clonotype. V is TRBV12-3 or TRBV12-4 and J is TRBJ2-1; D gene ambiguous. The CDR3 totals 15 residues. The V end lost 7 bases, the J end lost 5 bases, and 18 bases lay between the germline ends. CDR3 in DNA: TGTGCCAGCACCGCGACCGGAAGGACCCACAATGAGCAGTTCTTC. This encodes CASTATGRTHNEQFF.

With respect to this clonotype: Relative to the germline gene, one junction end is altered; a read error may explain this. The chain is built from TRBV20-1 and TRBJ1-2; 7 positions agree with TRBD1. Germline V gene data show CDR1 as DFQATT and CDR2 as SNEGSKA (reference sequence). This CDR3 has 14 residues. CDR3 residues: CSYPRTGENYGHTF. Here the CDR3 DNA reads TGCAGCTATCCCCGGACAGGAGAAAACTATGGCCACACCTTC.

This rearrangement joins TRBV3-1 to TRBJ2-5; D may be TRBD2 (5 bases). V was shortened by 1 base and J by 5 bases, with 11 bases between the two germline ends. Looked up from germline, CDR1 is LGHDT and CDR2 is YNNKEL (reference sequence). The CDR3 extends over 14 amino acids. The CDR3: CASSQVLAGETQYF. As DNA, the CDR3 is TGTGCCAGCAGCCAAGTCCTAGCTGGGGAGACCCAGTACTTC.